Shown below are 21 T cell receptor beta chains from a single sample sequenced in a study of blood T cell repertoires in COVID-19. Clones were read by immunoSEQ multiplex PCR, and TCRdb kept only the in-frame ones, dropping some. This table holds 100,000 to 150,000 clones, over 80% found once. Sequencing input: peripheral blood. The source is a man aged 60 to 75 with acute or convalescent COVID-19.

The chain joins TRBV7-6 to TRBJ2-1; TRBD2 matches at 10 bases. The CDR3 consists of 20 residues. V trimming: 0 bases; J trimming: 0 bases; junction bases outside the gene matches: 11. Germline CDR1 is SGHVS and CDR2 is FNYEAQ. The CDR3 nucleotides read TGTGCCAGCAGCTTAGCGCCAAGCGGGAGGGCCCTAGGCTCCTACAATGAGCAGTTCTTC. This gives the protein CASSLAPSGRALGSYNEQFF. The full variable domain, in which reference TRBV7-6 and TRBJ2-1 provide the parts outside the CDR3, is GAGVSQSPRYKVTKRGQDVALRCDPISGHVSLYWYRQALGQGPEFLTYFNYEAQQDKSGLPNDRFSAERPEGSISTLTIQRTEQRDSAMYRCASSLAPSGRALGSYNEQFFGPGTRLTVL.

In this sample, this clone turned up once. J is TRBJ1-2 and V is TRBV28; possibly TRBD1 for D (5 bases). V was pared by 3 bases and J by 8 bases, with 13 bases between. This CDR3 contains 13 residues. Germline CDR1 and CDR2: MDHEN and SYDVKM. The chain's CDR3 is CASSFSAGQGYTF. In nucleotides, the CDR3 is TGTGCCAGCAGTTTCTCGGCAGGGCAAGGCTACACCTTC.

The chain uses TRBV19 and TRBJ2-5; perhaps TRBD2 as D (5 bases). Germline assignment: CDR1 LNHDA and CDR2 SQIVND (reference sequence). V dropped 2 bases and J dropped 1 base, with 17 bases sitting between them. This CDR3 has 17 residues. The CDR3 DNA reads as TGTGCCAGTAGTATATTGGGGAGTGGCAGAGGCCAAGAGACCCAGTACTTC. Its translation is CASSILGSGRGQETQYF. Together with reference TRBV19 and TRBJ2-5, the CDR3 gives the full variable domain: DGGITQSPKYLFRKEGQNVTLSCEQNLNHDAMYWYRQDPGQGLRLIYYSQIVNDFQKGDIAEGYSVSREKKESFPLTVTSAQKNPTAFYLCASSILGSGRGQETQYFGPGTRLLVL.

The chain combines TRBV7-3 with TRBJ2-1; TRBD1 aligns across 10 bases. Trimming took 5 bases from V and 0 from J; bases not matched to a gene: 16. Looked up from germline, CDR1 is SGHTA and CDR2 is FQGTGA. The CDR3 loop spans 20 amino acids. CDR3 residues: CASSAQTGGVSRSSYNEQFF. The CDR3 DNA is TGTGCCAGCAGCGCCCAGACAGGGGGCGTATCCCGGAGCTCCTACAATGAGCAGTTCTTC.

This clone was detected many times. This rearrangement joins TRBV18 to TRBJ1-4; 7 bases are a match to TRBD1. This CDR3 is 15 amino acids long. V lost 3 bases to trimming and J lost 7 bases; unmatched junction nucleotides: 8. Germline assignment: CDR1 KGHSH and CDR2 LQKENI. CDR3 residues: CASSPRQGQGEKLFF. As DNA, the CDR3 is TGTGCCAGCTCACCCCGACAGGGTCAGGGTGAAAAACTGTTTTTT.

The chain employs TRBV28 and TRBJ1-5, with TRBD1 matching 8 bases. J lost 6 bases, V lost 10 bases, and 8 bases had no gene match. Germline-derived CDR1 and CDR2 are MDHEN and SYDVKM. The CDR3 is 13 amino acids. CDR3: CATAGQGSQPQHF. The CDR3 DNA is TGTGCCACCGCTGGACAGGGAAGTCAGCCCCAGCATTTT.

The genes are TRBV5-1 and TRBJ2-5; D gene ambiguous. CDR1 and CDR2 from the germline V gene are SGHRS and YFSETQ. Trimming shortened V by 1 base and J by 0 bases, and 4 bases separated the two germline ends. The length of the CDR3 is 13 residues. This CDR3 is CASSLSNQETQYF. CDR3 DNA: TGCGCCAGCAGCTTGAGCAACCAAGAGACCCAGTACTTC.

The V call is TRBV20-1, the J call TRBJ2-1; 7 positions match TRBD2. This CDR3 has 14 amino acids. The germline V gene encodes CDR1 DFQATT and CDR2 SNEGSKA (reference sequence). The V segment lost 3 bases and the J segment 7 bases; nucleotides outside the gene matches: 9. The CDR3 loop reads CSASRAGRGNEQFF. The CDR3 DNA is TGCAGTGCTAGTCGTGCGGGGCGGGGGAATGAGCAGTTCTTC.

The chain joins TRBV2 to TRBJ1-2; 8 bases line up with TRBD1. CDR1 and CDR2 (germline): SNHLY, FYNNEI. J gave up 4 bases and V 4 bases, and 2 bases lay outside the gene matches. The CDR3 sequence is 13 residues long. CDR3 residues: CASSGTGTYGYTF. The CDR3 nucleotides read TGTGCCAGCAGTGGGACAGGGACCTATGGCTACACCTTC.

V usage is TRBV3-1 (or the pseudogene TRBV3-2) and J usage is TRBJ2-2, with TRBD1 matching over 7 bases. Germline V CDR1 and CDR2: LGHDT, YNNKEL (reference sequence). The CDR3 length is 15 residues. Trimming at V came to 6 bases and at J to 1 base, leaving 5 bases not matched to a gene. CDR3 bases: TGTGCCAGCAGGGCCGGGACAGAGAACACCGGGGAGCTGTTTTTT. This codes for CASRAGTENTGELFF.

The chain recombines TRBV11-2 with TRBJ2-5, with D unresolved. V shed 5 bases and J shed 5 bases, with 9 bases lying between them. CDR1 is SGHAT, CDR2 FQNNGV, per germline. The CDR3 has 12 amino acids. The CDR3 DNA reads as TGTGCCAGCAGCCACCTCGGGGAGACCCAGTACTTC. Translation: CASSHLGETQYF.

V and J are TRBV27 and TRBJ2-6, with D maybe TRBD1 (5 bases). The CDR3 contains 18 residues. Germline lookup yields CDR1 MNHEY and CDR2 SMNVEV (reference sequence). Trimming took 6 bases from V and 2 from J, leaving 20 bases between them. The DNA of the CDR3 is TGTGCCAGCAGGAGCTCGTTAGGGGCGCTTCCTGGGGCCAACGTCCTGACTTTC. Translation gives CASRSSLGALPGANVLTF.

The chain uses TRBV3-1 (or the pseudogene TRBV3-2) and TRBJ2-1; 7 bases fit TRBD2. Germline CDR1 reads LGHDT; CDR2 reads YNNKEL (reference sequence). With V trimmed by 1 base and J by 5 bases, 5 bases remained unmatched. CDR3 length: 15 amino acids. The CDR3 region is CASSQGLAANNEQFF. The CDR3 DNA reads TGTGCCAGCAGCCAAGGGCTAGCGGCCAACAATGAGCAGTTCTTC.

This chain links TRBV5-1 with TRBJ2-3; possible D gene TRBD2, 5 bases. This CDR3 region has 15 residues. Looked up from germline, CDR1 is SGHRS and CDR2 is YFSETQ. V was pared by 0 bases and J by 8 bases, with 16 bases between. CDR3 nucleotide sequence: TGCGCCAGCAGCTTGGCCCCCACTAGGTATGGTACGCAGTATTTT. Translated, it gives CASSLAPTRYGTQYF.

This clone was detected only once. The chain recombines TRBV10-1 with TRBJ1-5, with 8 positions matching TRBD1. The CDR3 extends over 16 amino acids. Trimming removed 6 bases from V and 6 bases from J; junction bases left unmatched: 13. The germline gives CDR1 WNHNN, CDR2 SYGVQD (reference sequence). CDR3 sequence (DNA): TGCGCCAGCAGCCAGCTGGACAGGGTGCGGGGTCAGCCCCAGCATTTT. It is translated as CASSQLDRVRGQPQHF.

V is TRBV5-1 and J is TRBJ2-5; tentative D call: TRBD2 (6 bases). The CDR3 is made up of 15 amino acids. Germline-derived CDR1 and CDR2 are SGHRS and YFSETQ. V was trimmed by 1 base and J by 2 bases, leaving 12 bases between them. CDR3 nucleotides: TGCGCCAGCAGCTTGCGTCTCCGGGGGCAAGAGACCCAGTACTTC. This codes for CASSLRLRGQETQYF.

J is TRBJ2-7 and V is TRBV4-1, with D possibly being TRBD1 (6 bases). Trimming removed 2 bases from V and 3 bases from J, with 8 bases in between. Germline V gives CDR1 MGHRA, CDR2 YSYEKL. CDR3 length: 13 amino acids. The CDR3, as DNA: TGCGCCAGCAGCCAACAACAGGGCTACGAGCAGTACTTC. Translated, it gives CASSQQQGYEQYF.

This clone was counted between two and nine times. This chain joins TRBV5-1 and TRBJ1-6, with 7 nucleotides matching TRBD1. The CDR3 consists of 14 residues. V was pared by 3 bases and J by 6 bases, with 3 bases of the junction left unmatched. In germline, CDR1 is SGHRS, CDR2 YFSETQ. The CDR3 DNA reads TGCGCCAGCAGCTCGGGGACAGTTAATTCACCCCTCCACTTT. Translation: CASSSGTVNSPLHF.

The chain couples TRBV28 to TRBJ2-5, with D uncertain. The CDR3 runs 12 residues. Germline CDR1 MDHEN, CDR2 SYDVKM. The V end lost 5 bases, the J end lost 5 bases, and 9 bases lay between the germline ends. CDR3 in amino acids: CASSPPSETQYF. For the CDR3, the DNA is TGTGCCAGCAGTCCCCCTTCCGAGACCCAGTACTTC.

The genes are TRBV30 and TRBJ2-7, with a possible D match to TRBD1 (6 bases). V gave up 5 bases and J gave up 5 bases, with 19 bases separating them. The CDR3 spans 14 residues. CDR1 is GTSNPN and CDR2 is SVGIG in the germline V gene (reference sequence). CDR3 nucleotide sequence: TGTGCCTGGGACAGGCCGCCCCGCCGGGACGAGCAGTACTTC. As protein: CAWDRPPRRDEQYF.

This clone was picked up one time. This chain connects TRBV18 to TRBJ1-1; D is undetermined. The V end was cut by 3 bases, the J end by 11 bases, with 19 bases between. The germline gives CDR1 KGHSH, CDR2 LQKENI. This CDR3 region has 14 residues. The chain's CDR3 is CASSPATGSLFAFF. CDR3 nucleotides: TGTGCCAGCTCACCCGCCACGGGGTCGTTATTCGCTTTCTTT.